The 15 T cell receptor beta chains in this list originate from one sample, sequenced in a study of T cell responses to AZD1222 COVID-19 vaccine. Assay: immunoSEQ multiplex PCR; the TCRdb copy retains only in-frame clones and omits some. Of fewer than 150,000 clones in the sample, approximately 90% were seen once. The starting material was peripheral blood, obtained on day 0 of AZD1222 vaccination. These receptor sequences come from an adult in good health.

The chain has TRBV2 and TRBJ1-4, with 8 bases identical to TRBD1. V gave up 3 bases and J gave up 4 bases; unmatched junction bases: 4. Germline-derived CDR1 and CDR2 are SNHLY and FYNNEI. CDR3 length equals 15 residues. CDR3 sequence (DNA): TGTGCCAGCAGTGACTGGGACAGGAATAATGAAAAACTGTTTTTT. Translated, it gives CASSDWDRNNEKLFF.

This chain joins TRBV14 and TRBJ1-4; tentatively, D is TRBD1 (6 bases). This CDR3 region has 16 residues. Germline-derived CDR1 and CDR2 are SGHDN and FVKESK. Trimming left V 4 bases short and J 5 bases short, with 17 bases between. Here the CDR3 reads CASSRTDSTVNEKLFF. For the CDR3, the DNA is TGTGCCAGCAGCCGGACAGATTCTACCGTCAATGAAAAACTGTTTTTT. The full variable domain, rest sourced from reference TRBV14 and TRBJ1-4, is EAGVTQFPSHSVIEKGQTVTLRCDPISGHDNLYWYRRVMGKEIKFLLHFVKESKQDESGMPNNRFLAERTGGTYSTLKVQPAELEDSGVYFCASSRTDSTVNEKLFFGSGTQLSVL.

This clone was found once. The gene calls are TRBV14 and TRBJ2-1, with 9 bases lining up with TRBD2. The CDR3 is 15 amino acids. From germline, CDR1 is SGHDN and CDR2 FVKESK. Unmatched junction bases numbered 2, after V lost 1 base and J lost 4 bases. CDR3 loop: CASSQATSGYNEQFF. The CDR3 DNA follows: TGTGCCAGCAGCCAAGCGACTAGCGGTTACAATGAGCAGTTCTTC.

The V and J genes are TRBV27 and TRBJ2-3, with a possible D match to TRBD1 (6 bases). CDR1 MNHEY and CDR2 SMNVEV come from the germline V gene (reference sequence). CDR3 length: 14 amino acids. Deletions cut 10 bases from V and 5 bases from J, with 19 bases between. CDR3 in amino acids: CATRSGHSVDTQYF. CDR3 DNA sequence: TGTGCCACTCGGTCGGGACATTCGGTAGATACGCAGTATTTT.

This chain connects TRBV19 to TRBJ2-7, with D perhaps TRBD1 (6 bases). The CDR3 length is 14 residues. Trimming left V 6 bases short and J 9 bases short, with 21 bases between. Germline V CDR1 and CDR2: LNHDA, SQIVND (reference sequence). This CDR3 is CASSLGQGLHGQYF. The CDR3 DNA reads as TGTGCCAGTAGCCTGGGGCAGGGGTTACACGGGCAGTACTTC.

The V and J genes are TRBV7-6 and TRBJ1-5; 9 bases are shared with TRBD1. The germline CDR1 and CDR2 sequences are SGHVS and FNYEAQ. Unmatched junction bases numbered 6, after V lost 1 base and J lost 5 bases. The CDR3 spans 16 residues. DNA of the CDR3: TGTGCCAGCAGCTTAGAACAGGGGGCGTTTCATCAGCCCCAGCATTTT. Protein product: CASSLEQGAFHQPQHF.

The J gene is TRBJ1-2, the V gene TRBV5-1; no firm D call. Trimming left V 1 base short and J 4 bases short, with 14 bases between. The germline CDR1 and CDR2 sequences are SGHRS and YFSETQ. The CDR3 loop spans 15 amino acids. In DNA form, the CDR3 reads TGCGCCAGCAGCTTGAGATCGACCGGCAGCTATGGCTACACCTTC. Protein sequence: CASSLRSTGSYGYTF.

As regards this clone: One end of the junction fails to match germline, which may point to a read error. This chain uses TRBV5-6 with TRBJ2-6; no clear D gene. The CDR3 consists of 12 residues. CDR1 and CDR2 (germline): SGHDT, YYEEEE. In DNA form, the CDR3 reads TGTGCCAGCAGCTTGGCCCCCAGGTTATGGTCTTTC. This encodes CASSLAPRLWSF.

The chain combines TRBV6-5 with TRBJ1-2; TRBD1 matches at 7 bases. The CDR3 consists of 13 residues. The germline V gene has CDR1 MNHEY and CDR2 SVGAGI. V was pared by 6 bases and J by 7 bases, with 8 bases of the junction left unmatched. CDR3 residues: CASRPTGTGGYTF. In DNA, the CDR3 is TGTGCCAGCAGACCGACAGGGACGGGTGGCTACACCTTC.

This chain links TRBV4-3 with TRBJ1-2; D remains ambiguous. CDR1 and CDR2 (germline): LGHNA, YSLEER. Trimming removed 0 bases from V and 7 bases from J, with 21 bases in between. This CDR3 comprises 17 residues. As DNA, the CDR3 is TGCGCCAGCAGCCAAGAAGTCCCCTTTGCGGGATCGGCTGGCTACACCTTC. Amino acids: CASSQEVPFAGSAGYTF.

This clone was detected once. CDR3 in amino acids: CASSFDRSYEQYF. The CDR3 bases are TGCGCCAGCAGCTTTGACAGGTCGTACGAGCAGTACTTC. The rearrangement uses TRBV5-1 and TRBJ2-7; D may be TRBD1 (6 bases). V was shortened by 2 bases and J by 4 bases, with 10 bases between the two germline ends. Germline lookup yields CDR1 SGHRS and CDR2 YFSETQ. The length of the CDR3 is 13 residues.

The chain joins TRBV4-3 to TRBJ2-1, with 8 bases lining up with TRBD1. Germline assignment: CDR1 LGHNA and CDR2 YSLEER. Trimming took 4 bases from V and 9 from J; bases not matched to a gene: 8. This CDR3 is built from 14 residues. In nucleotides, the CDR3 is TGCGCCAGCAGCCCCGAGGACAGGGTGGGTGAGCAGTTCTTC. Its protein is CASSPEDRVGEQFF.

The rearrangement links TRBV28 to TRBJ1-3; 7 bases fit TRBD1. The CDR3 length is 16 residues. V shed 5 bases and J 4 bases; nucleotides not matched to a gene: 11. Germline values: CDR1 MDHEN, CDR2 SYDVKM. CDR3 protein: CASSPHATGYGNTIYF. DNA for the CDR3: TGTGCCAGCAGTCCCCATGCGACAGGGTACGGAAACACCATATATTTT.

J is TRBJ2-1 and V is TRBV9, with 8 bases fitting TRBD2. This CDR3 contains 15 residues. Germline V gene data show CDR1 as SGDLS and CDR2 as YYNGEE. V lost 4 bases and J lost 8; bases outside the gene matches: 11. The CDR3 DNA sequence: TGTGCCAGCAGCCCTACGGGGGGGCGATTTGATGAGCAGTTCTTC. Translation: CASSPTGGRFDEQFF. Complete variable domain (other parts from reference TRBV9 and TRBJ2-1): DSGVTQTPKHLITATGQRVTLRCSPRSGDLSVYWYQQSLDQGLQFLIQYYNGEERAKGNILERFSAQQFPDLHSELNLSSLELGDSALYFCASSPTGGRFDEQFFGPGTRLTVL.

The rearrangement uses TRBV7-2 and TRBJ1-1; no firm D call. V lost 4 bases and J lost 0, with 12 bases in between. The CDR3 is 15 residues long. CDR1 is SGHTA, CDR2 FQGNSA, per germline. The CDR3 nucleotides are TGTGCCAGCAGCTCCCGGTTATCGGTGAACACTGAAGCTTTCTTT. Translating gives CASSSRLSVNTEAFF.